A single sample is the source of the 7 T cell receptor beta chains below, sequenced in a study of blood T cell repertoires in COVID-19. The protocol was immunoSEQ multiplex PCR, while the TCRdb copy is restricted to in-frame clones and leaves out a portion. The table has roughly 60,000 clones, about 81% seen once. The sequenced sample was peripheral blood. These receptors came from an elderly man with acute or convalescent COVID-19.

This chain connects TRBV12-3 or TRBV12-4 to TRBJ2-7; tentatively, D is TRBD1 (6 bases). The CDR3 spans 13 residues. The germline V and J ends were trimmed by 4 bases and 5 bases, with 12 bases remaining between them. The CDR3 here is CASSWGRRDEQYF. CDR3 nucleotides: TGTGCCAGCAGTTGGGGGCGCAGAGACGAGCAGTACTTC.

The V and J genes are TRBV5-1 and TRBJ1-2, with 8 bases that match TRBD1. V lost 2 bases to trimming and J lost 4 bases; unmatched junction nucleotides: 10. Germline V lookup: CDR1 SGHRS, CDR2 YFSETQ. The CDR3 is 16 amino acids. In DNA, the CDR3 is TGCGCCAGCAGCTTTGAGGGGACAGGCTACCTCTATGGCTACACCTTC. It yields the protein CASSFEGTGYLYGYTF.

This clone has just a few counts. The CDR3 nucleotides read TGTGCCAGCAGCTTAGGGGGGACAGCCAGGGAGACCCAGTACTTC. Translated, it gives CASSLGGTARETQYF. The V call is TRBV7-9, the J call TRBJ2-5; 7 bases fit TRBD1. The CDR3 runs to 15 residues. V dropped 1 base and J dropped 5; count of bases not matched to a gene: 7. In germline, CDR1 is SEHNR, CDR2 FQNEAQ (reference sequence).

V and J are TRBV5-5 and TRBJ2-7; 12 positions agree with TRBD1. Germline V gene sequence: CDR1 SGHKS, CDR2 YYEKEE (reference sequence). Trimming took 0 bases from V and 5 from J; bases not matched to a gene: 3. This CDR3 is 15 amino acids long. The CDR3 sequence is CASSLDGTGGHEQYF. The CDR3 nucleotides read TGTGCCAGCAGCTTGGACGGGACAGGGGGCCACGAGCAGTACTTC.

The J gene is TRBJ2-2, the V gene TRBV24-1; D may be TRBD1 (6 bases). The germline V gene encodes CDR1 KGHDR and CDR2 SFDVKD. The length of the CDR3 is 14 residues. V dropped 4 bases and J dropped 4 bases, with 9 bases sitting between them. The CDR3 reads CATSETGGTGELFF. The DNA of the CDR3 is TGTGCCACCAGTGAGACAGGTGGCACCGGGGAGCTGTTTTTT.

The rearrangement joins TRBV5-1 to TRBJ1-5; no clear D gene. Germline V gene data show CDR1 as SGHRS and CDR2 as YFSETQ. V was shortened by 4 bases and J by 0 bases, with 14 bases between the two germline ends. The CDR3 consists of 16 residues. CDR3 nucleotide sequence: TGCGCCAGCAGCCCTCCCCGGACTCATAGCAATCAGCCCCAGCATTTT. Protein sequence: CASSPPRTHSNQPQHF.

The chain uses TRBV23-1 and TRBJ1-4; 10 positions agree with TRBD1. TRBV23-1 counts as an open reading frame of uncertain function. V was pared by 5 bases and J by 4 bases, with 7 bases of the junction left unmatched. The CDR3 sequence is 16 residues long. CDR3 coding DNA: TGCGCCAGCAGTAAGGGACAGGGGTTGAATAATGAAAAACTGTTTTTT. Translation gives CASSKGQGLNNEKLFF.